The 15 T cell receptor beta chains listed next were all sequenced from one sample in a study of shared clonotypes between healthy human individuals. Data came from immunoSEQ multiplex PCR; TCRdb stores just in-frame clones and leaves some out. The sample has about 1 million clones; about 80% are singletons. The sequencing input was memory CD4+ T cells sorted from blood. Subset specified: CD45RA-negative fraction. These receptors were taken from a man younger than 30 in good health.

This chain uses TRBV5-6 with TRBJ2-1; D might be TRBD2 (6 bases). The CDR3 has 14 amino acids. Trimming took off 0 bases at V and 6 bases at J, with 10 bases between the two ends. CDR1 and CDR2 (germline): SGHDT, YYEEEE. CDR3 DNA sequence: TGTGCCAGCAGCTTGGGACTAGTTAGCAATGAGCAGTTCTTC. It specifies CASSLGLVSNEQFF.

The chain combines TRBV7-8 with TRBJ2-1; possibly TRBD2 for D (6 bases). The CDR3 has 14 amino acids. In germline, CDR1 is SGHVS, CDR2 FQNEAQ. V shed 6 bases and J shed 8 bases, with 17 bases lying between them. Here the CDR3 reads CASSPGGYTDEQFF. CDR3 DNA sequence: TGTGCCAGCAGTCCCGGGGGATACACCGATGAGCAGTTCTTC.

The chain joins TRBV30 to TRBJ1-2, with 8 bases fitting TRBD1. The CDR3 consists of 12 residues. Germline V gives CDR1 GTSNPN, CDR2 SVGIG (reference sequence). V gave up 2 bases and J gave up 6 bases; unmatched junction bases: 2. CDR3 region: CAWSRGQDGYTF. In nucleotides, the CDR3 is TGTGCCTGGAGTCGGGGACAGGATGGCTACACCTTC.

This sequence joins TRBV5-5 and TRBJ2-2; weak D call: TRBD2 (5 bases). Germline CDR1 reads SGHKS; CDR2 reads YYEKEE (reference sequence). This CDR3 is 17 amino acids long. Trimming shortened V by 4 bases and J by 0 bases, and 16 bases separated the two germline ends. The CDR3 loop is CASSRIFEGPNTGELFF. The CDR3 bases are TGTGCCAGCAGCCGCATTTTTGAGGGTCCGAACACCGGGGAGCTGTTTTTT.

This clone was found a few times. The rearrangement joins TRBV28 to TRBJ2-1; perhaps D is TRBD1 or TRBD2 (5 bases each). CDR3 length: 17 residues. Germline CDR1 MDHEN, CDR2 SYDVKM. V was pared by 8 bases and J by 0 bases, with 20 bases between. The CDR3 region has the DNA TGTGCCAGCTCCTCGTTGGGGGTAAGGGGCTCCTACAATGAGCAGTTCTTC. Protein product: CASSSLGVRGSYNEQFF. The variable domain in full, with the rest retrieved from reference TRBV28 and TRBJ2-1, is DVKVTQSSRYLVKRTGEKVFLECVQDMDHENMFWYRQDPGLGLRLIYFSYDVKMKEKGDIPEGYSVSREKKERFSLILESASTNQTSMYLCASSSLGVRGSYNEQFFGPGTRLTVL.

With regard to this clone: The sample has other DNA sequences that encode this CDR3 too. The gene calls are TRBV9 and TRBJ2-7; perhaps TRBD1 as D (5 bases). V was trimmed by 2 bases and J by 6 bases, leaving 15 bases between them. This CDR3 has 14 amino acids. Germline V lookup: CDR1 SGDLS, CDR2 YYNGEE. CDR3 bases: TGTGCCAGCAGCGTCTCAGGGCAGGGATCCGAGCAGTACTTC. The encoded protein is CASSVSGQGSEQYF. The full variable domain, with the rest looked up from reference TRBV9 and TRBJ2-7, is DSGVTQTPKHLITATGQRVTLRCSPRSGDLSVYWYQQSLDQGLQFLIQYYNGEERAKGNILERFSAQQFPDLHSELNLSSLELGDSALYFCASSVSGQGSEQYFGPGTRLTVT.

This clone was observed a few times. This sequence joins TRBV18 and TRBJ1-1, with TRBD1 identical over 9 bases. The V gene's germline CDR1 is KGHSH and CDR2 LQKENI. The V segment lost 0 bases and the J segment 5 bases; nucleotides outside the gene matches: 10. This CDR3 has 17 residues. CDR3 loop: CASSPPIGTGLGTEAFF. The CDR3 nucleotides read TGTGCCAGCTCACCACCGATTGGGACAGGGCTCGGGACTGAAGCTTTCTTT.

The J gene is TRBJ2-7, the V gene TRBV18; possibly TRBD1 for D (6 bases). V lost 2 bases, J lost 7 bases, and 12 bases lay in between. Germline V CDR1 and CDR2: KGHSH, LQKENI. The CDR3 loop spans 13 amino acids. CDR3 in DNA: TGTGCCAGCTCACCAGCCTCAGGGGTTGAGCAGTACTTC. Protein: CASSPASGVEQYF.

The rearrangement uses TRBV7-8 and TRBJ1-6; maybe TRBD1 (5 bases). V lost 8 bases, J lost 13 bases, and 21 bases lay in between. The germline CDR1 and CDR2 sequences are SGHVS and FQNEAQ. The CDR3 has 14 residues. The CDR3 sequence: CASSGDVPASPLHF. The CDR3 bases are TGTGCCAGCTCGGGGGACGTTCCGGCTTCCCCCCTCCACTTT.

This rearrangement joins TRBV10-2 to TRBJ2-5; TRBD2 is a possible D gene (6 bases). The CDR3 is 17 residues long. The germline gives CDR1 WSHSY, CDR2 SAAADI. V lost 1 base and J 2 bases, leaving 17 bases between the germline ends. The CDR3 reads CASSELFLLRGQETQYF. CDR3 sequence (DNA): TGCGCCAGCAGTGAGTTATTCTTGCTGCGGGGTCAAGAGACCCAGTACTTC.

This clone was counted a single time. The chain uses TRBV5-1 and TRBJ2-3, with D possibly matching TRBD1 (6 bases). Germline V gene sequence: CDR1 SGHRS, CDR2 YFSETQ. The V end was cut by 1 base, the J end by 6 bases, with 9 bases between. The CDR3 has 13 residues. CDR3 amino acids: CASSLSGVDTQYF. The CDR3, as DNA: TGCGCCAGCAGCTTGTCAGGGGTGGATACGCAGTATTTT.

The J gene is TRBJ2-5, the V gene TRBV28; no definite D call. Trimming took off 4 bases at V and 3 bases at J, with 18 bases between the two ends. This CDR3 is built from 16 residues. In germline, CDR1 is MDHEN, CDR2 SYDVKM. The CDR3 here is CASSSYAKDGKETQYF. CDR3 coding DNA: TGTGCCAGCAGTTCCTACGCTAAGGACGGAAAAGAGACCCAGTACTTC. The complete variable domain, with remaining parts taken from reference TRBV28 and TRBJ2-5, reads DVKVTQSSRYLVKRTGEKVFLECVQDMDHENMFWYRQDPGLGLRLIYFSYDVKMKEKGDIPEGYSVSREKKERFSLILESASTNQTSMYLCASSSYAKDGKETQYFGPGTRLLVL.

The chain is built from TRBV27 and TRBJ1-2; no definite D call. Trimming pared 3 bases from V and 9 bases from J, leaving 14 bases between. The length of the CDR3 is 13 residues. CDR1 MNHEY and CDR2 SMNVEV come from the germline V gene (reference sequence). The CDR3 region has the DNA TGTGCCAGCAGTTTCCGAAGAGGTCTGAGCTACACCTTC. Its protein product is CASSFRRGLSYTF.

This clone was seen just once. This sequence joins TRBV5-1 and TRBJ2-3; D gene ambiguous. Trimming pared 1 base from V and 0 bases from J, leaving 6 bases between. The germline CDR1 and CDR2 sequences are SGHRS and YFSETQ. There are 14 residues in the CDR3. The CDR3 DNA follows: TGCGCCAGCAGCTTGCCCTCTAGCACAGATACGCAGTATTTT. This encodes CASSLPSSTDTQYF.

The rearrangement uses TRBV28 and TRBJ1-6, with 10 bases identical to TRBD1. The CDR3 loop spans 14 amino acids. The V and J ends lost 7 bases and 10 bases, in that order; junction bases with no gene match: 7. CDR1 MDHEN and CDR2 SYDVKM come from the germline V gene. The DNA of the CDR3 is TGTGCCAGCAACCCCGGGACAGGGGCCTCACCCCTCCACTTT. It codes for CASNPGTGASPLHF.